The T cell receptor beta chain described here comes from a study of T cell responses to AZD1222 COVID-19 vaccine. Study outcomes and limitations: Mapped onto spike, vaccine-associated CD4 TCRs spanned it and were dominant at 160-218 and 743-854. Two AZD1222 administrations were followed by greater Spike-specific TCR breadth and depth. The donor cohort was predominantly white British with a female majority, and clonal diversity may have been underestimated. The study identified only a handful of AZD1222 recipients as seropositive at baseline.

The V gene's germline CDR1 is SGHTA and CDR2 FQGNSA. This CDR3 is built from 15 residues. With V trimmed by 3 bases and J by 1 base, 4 bases remained unmatched. Assay: immunoSEQ multiplex PCR; the TCRdb copy retains only in-frame clones and omits some. Of some 58,000 clones detected, over 80% appear once; the ten largest clones hold approximately 14%. In the case of this clone: Its antigen remains unknown.

V gene TRBV7-2 combines with J gene TRBJ1-1, with 8 bases fitting TRBD1. This receptor was taken from an adult in good health. Here the sequenced sample was peripheral blood, taken on day 0 of AZD1222 vaccination. The CDR3 DNA sequence: TGTGCCAGCAGCTTCGGACAGGGCCGGAACACTGAAGCTTTCTTT. This sequence encodes CASSFGQGRNTEAFF.